Shown below are 20 T cell receptor beta chains from a single sample sequenced in a study of T cells in Graves' hyperthyroidism and ophthalmopathy. TCR beta CDR3 regions were amplified from RNA transcripts. HTBI primers were employed in a first-round RT-PCR of the TCR CDR3. TCRdb fed the multiplex PCR reads into MiXCR, producing one record per CDR3 protein. The sample includes 600,000 to 750,000 distinct CDR3 sequences, around 15% of them seen just once. Input material: blood. Receptors were obtained from a man aged 45-60 years with Graves' hyperthyroidism.

This clonotype was recorded many times. V gene TRBV10-3 combines with J gene TRBJ1-2, with a weak D call TRBD1 (6 bases). With 3 bases removed from V and 4 bases from J, the gap between germline ends came to 18 bases. Looked up from germline, CDR1 is ENHRY and CDR2 is SYGVKD. The CDR3 spans 16 residues. DNA for the CDR3: TGTGCCATCAGTGATGGGGGACAAAAGGTTCTCTATGGCTACACCTTC. Translated: CAISDGGQKVLYGYTF.

The rearrangement links TRBV18 to TRBJ1-1; unclear D gene. V lost 3 bases and J 1 base, leaving 12 bases between the germline ends. The germline V gene encodes CDR1 KGHSH and CDR2 LQKENI. The CDR3 runs 15 residues. The CDR3 bases are TGTGCCAGCTCACCTCCCTTGGCGCAGAACACTGAAGCTTTCTTT. Residues: CASSPPLAQNTEAFF.

J is TRBJ2-3 and V is TRBV24-1, with 13 bases identical to TRBD2. There are 17 residues in the CDR3. Trimming took 5 bases from V and 2 from J; bases not matched to a gene: 6. Germline-derived CDR1 and CDR2 are KGHDR and SFDVKD. The CDR3 loop reads CATSALLAGGDTDTQYF. As DNA, the CDR3 is TGTGCCACCAGTGCCCTACTAGCGGGAGGGGACACAGATACGCAGTATTTT.

This clonotype showed up just a few times. V gene TRBV6-5 combines with J gene TRBJ2-7, with 9 bases identical to TRBD2. This CDR3 has 16 residues. The germline V gene encodes CDR1 MNHEY and CDR2 SVGAGI. Germline trimming cut 0 bases from V and 3 bases from J; bases unmatched to any gene: 6. The CDR3 spells CASSYSTSGRNYEQYF. In DNA, the CDR3 is TGTGCCAGCAGTTACTCGACTAGCGGTAGAAACTACGAGCAGTACTTC.

V gene TRBV4-3 combines with J gene TRBJ1-2; TRBD1 agrees at 8 bases. This CDR3 is 16 amino acids long. J was trimmed by 4 bases and V by 0 bases; bases with no gene match: 7. Germline CDR1 is LGHNA and CDR2 is YSLEER. The CDR3 reads CASSQDSGGDIYGYTF. The CDR3 coding sequence is TGCGCCAGCAGCCAAGATTCAGGGGGCGATATCTATGGCTACACCTTC.

This clonotype appeared many times. This chain links TRBV7-8 with TRBJ1-4; D is unresolved. The CDR3 runs to 16 residues. Germline V gene data show CDR1 as SGHVS and CDR2 as FQNEAQ. V shed 2 bases and J shed 0 bases, with 10 bases lying between them. The CDR3 bases are TGTGCCAGCAGCTTACGCCGGGCGGCAACTAATGAAAAACTGTTTTTT. Amino acid sequence: CASSLRRAATNEKLFF.

This clonotype has only a few counts. The CDR3 nucleotides are TGTGCCAGCAACCTGGGACTAGCGGGAGACAGCTCCTACAATGAGCAGTTCTTC. It is translated as CASNLGLAGDSSYNEQFF. The chain couples TRBV6-1 to TRBJ2-1, with 14 bases that match TRBD2. This CDR3 spans 18 amino acids. V shed 7 bases and J 0 bases; nucleotides not matched to a gene: 8. Germline CDR1 MNHNS, CDR2 SASEGT.

This clonotype was observed a handful of times. The rearrangement uses TRBV10-3 and TRBJ2-3, with a weak D call TRBD2 (6 bases). V was trimmed by 0 bases and J by 1 base, leaving 11 bases between them. The CDR3 extends over 16 amino acids. Germline assignment: CDR1 ENHRY and CDR2 SYGVKD. The CDR3 sequence: CAISESPSVRTDTQYF. The CDR3, as DNA: TGTGCCATCAGTGAGTCCCCTAGCGTCCGCACAGATACGCAGTATTTT.

Ten or more counts support this clonotype. CDR3 in DNA: TGTGCCAGCAGCCACCGGGACAGGGTGGTAAATGAGCAGTTCTTC. Its translation is CASSHRDRVVNEQFF. The chain has TRBV3-1 and TRBJ2-1; 9 bases fit TRBD1. This CDR3 region has 15 residues. Germline trimming cut 3 bases from V and 7 bases from J; bases unmatched to any gene: 7. In germline, CDR1 is LGHDT, CDR2 YNNKEL (reference sequence).

This clonotype occurred many times. V gene TRBV29-1 combines with J gene TRBJ2-5, with 7 nucleotides matching TRBD1. The germline gives CDR1 SQVTM, CDR2 ANQGSEA. The CDR3 length is 13 residues. The J segment lost 5 bases and the V segment lost 5 bases, leaving 8 bases of the junction unmatched. CDR3 residues: CSVKKGARETQYF. The CDR3 region has the DNA TGCAGCGTTAAGAAGGGGGCTAGGGAGACCCAGTACTTC.

This rearrangement joins TRBV20-1 to TRBJ1-5, with D tentatively TRBD1 (5 bases). The V end was cut by 7 bases, the J end by 3 bases, with 10 bases between. This CDR3 region has 12 residues. From germline, CDR1 is DFQATT and CDR2 SNEGSKA (reference sequence). The CDR3 spells CSVVGDNQPQHF. In DNA form, the CDR3 reads TGCAGTGTAGTGGGGGACAATCAGCCCCAGCATTTT.

This clonotype was seen many times. CDR3 DNA: TGTGCCAGCAGCCCTGGAGGGGGGGACTACGAGCAGTACTTC. Translated, it gives CASSPGGGDYEQYF. V is TRBV9 and J is TRBJ2-7; D is possibly TRBD2 (7 bases). The germline V gene encodes CDR1 SGDLS and CDR2 YYNGEE. V lost 4 bases, J lost 3 bases, and 14 bases lay in between. This CDR3 contains 14 residues.

This chain links TRBV20-1 with TRBJ2-1; 7 nucleotides agree with TRBD2. The CDR3 has 16 amino acids. The germline V gene encodes CDR1 DFQATT and CDR2 SNEGSKA (reference sequence). V shed 0 bases, J shed 2 bases, and the junction held 7 bases outside the gene matches. This CDR3 reads CSARDLGGGAYNEQFF. Here the CDR3 DNA reads TGCAGTGCTAGAGATCTCGGCGGGGGAGCCTACAATGAGCAGTTCTTC.

This rearrangement joins TRBV3-1 to TRBJ2-1, with 9 bases matching TRBD2. V lost 1 base to trimming and J lost 6 bases; unmatched junction nucleotides: 7. CDR3 length: 16 amino acids. Germline CDR1 LGHDT, CDR2 YNNKEL (reference sequence). The CDR3 spells CASSQGRAGGSNEQFF. The CDR3 DNA reads TGTGCCAGCAGCCAAGGACGAGCGGGAGGTAGCAATGAGCAGTTCTTC.

This clonotype occurred many times. The V gene is TRBV18, the J gene TRBJ2-7; the D gene is possibly TRBD2 (5 bases). The V end lost 3 bases, the J end lost 7 bases, and 16 bases lay between the germline ends. This CDR3 is 14 amino acids long. The germline V gene encodes CDR1 KGHSH and CDR2 LQKENI. The CDR3 nucleotides read TGTGCCAGCTCACCCACGAGGGCTTGGGGAGAGCAGTACTTC. Its translation: CASSPTRAWGEQYF.

For this clonotype: Given a much more abundant clone one base away, this may be a read error. The chain carries TRBV5-1 and TRBJ2-7, with D maybe TRBD1 (6 bases). The CDR3 length is 14 residues. The germline CDR1 and CDR2 sequences are SGHRS and YFSETQ. CDR3 nucleotide sequence: TGCGCCAGCAGCTTGCAGGGGCAGGGCAACGAGCAGTGCTTC. This translates into CASSLQGQGNEQCF.

This clonotype has at least ten counts. The chain carries TRBV24-1 and TRBJ2-1; TRBD2 matches 7 bases. Germline V gene data show CDR1 as KGHDR and CDR2 as SFDVKD. Trimming cost V 1 base and J 2 bases; bases outside gene matches: 4. There are 16 residues in the CDR3. Here the CDR3 DNA reads TGTGCCACCAGTGATTTCCGCGGGAGAACCTACAATGAGCAGTTCTTC. Its protein is CATSDFRGRTYNEQFF.

The gene calls are TRBV15 and TRBJ2-7, with TRBD2 as a possible D gene (6 bases). The CDR3 spans 14 residues. Trimming took 5 bases from V and 7 from J, leaving 18 bases between them. CDR1 is LNHNV and CDR2 is YYDKDF in the germline V gene (reference sequence). The DNA of the CDR3 is TGTGCCACCAGCGGGGACTCGGTAACTGAGGAGCAGTACTTC. Protein sequence: CATSGDSVTEEQYF. Full variable domain (rest looked up from reference TRBV15 and TRBJ2-7): DAMVIQNPRYQVTQFGKPVTLSCSQTLNHNVMYWYQQKSSQAPKLLFHYYDKDFNNEADTPDNFQSRRPNTSFCFLDIRSPGLGDTAMYLCATSGDSVTEEQYFGPGTRLTVT.

V is TRBV7-2 and J is TRBJ2-4; TRBD2 matches 7 bases. J lost 0 bases, V lost 5 bases, and 4 bases had no gene match. The germline V gene encodes CDR1 SGHTA and CDR2 FQGNSA. The CDR3 has 15 amino acids. CDR3 nucleotide sequence: TGTGCCAGCAGCCAGCGGGGACTAGCCAAAAACATTCAGTACTTC. Its protein is CASSQRGLAKNIQYF.

Details on this clonotype: Just one base apart from a much larger clone, this may be a read error. The V and J genes are TRBV20-1 and TRBJ2-1, with 12 bases that match TRBD2. Germline lookup yields CDR1 DFQATT and CDR2 SNEGSKA (reference sequence). This CDR3 region has 15 residues. CDR3 amino acids: CSAEGLAGTYNERFF. In nucleotides, the CDR3 is TGCAGTGCGGAAGGACTAGCGGGGACCTACAATGAGCGGTTCTTC.